The source of this T cell receptor (beta chain) is a study of T cells expressing NK-cell markers. With the 5' RACE reads reprocessed, TCRdb shows one record per CDR3 protein and no DNA. The specimen's table records hundreds of thousands of distinct CDR3 sequences. The sequence came from a man between 18 and 69 years old in good health. Material for sequencing was blood T cells: a sorted CD56 or NKG2C T cell subset, CD4+ or CD8+ T cells, or bulk PBMC T cells (not recorded which).

The CDR3 sequence: CASSLVQGSAYGYTF. This chain uses TRBV7-9 with TRBJ1-2; TCRdb's D call, TRBD1, is unchecked because there is no DNA. There are 15 residues in the CDR3. The V gene's germline CDR1 is SEHNR and CDR2 FQNEAQ (reference sequence).